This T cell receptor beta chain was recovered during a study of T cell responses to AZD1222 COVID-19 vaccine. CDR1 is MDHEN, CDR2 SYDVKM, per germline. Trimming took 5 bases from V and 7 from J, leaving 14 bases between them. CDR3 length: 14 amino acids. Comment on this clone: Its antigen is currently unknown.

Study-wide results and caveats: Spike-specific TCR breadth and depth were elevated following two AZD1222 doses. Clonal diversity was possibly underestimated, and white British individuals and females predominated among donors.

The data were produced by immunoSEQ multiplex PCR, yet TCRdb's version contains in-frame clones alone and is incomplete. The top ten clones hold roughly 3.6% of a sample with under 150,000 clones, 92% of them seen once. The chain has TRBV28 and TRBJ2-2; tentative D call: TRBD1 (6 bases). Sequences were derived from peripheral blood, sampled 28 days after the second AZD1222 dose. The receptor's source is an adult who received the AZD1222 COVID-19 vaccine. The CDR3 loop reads CASSNTGSDGELFF. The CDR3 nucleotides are TGTGCCAGCAGTAACACAGGGTCCGACGGGGAGCTGTTTTTT.